This T cell receptor beta chain was obtained from a study of blood T cell repertoires in COVID-19. The wider study: Samples taken during acute and convalescent COVID-19 were collected in the United States, Italy and Spain.

Generated by immunoSEQ multiplex PCR, the TCRdb table keeps only in-frame clones and is missing some. The top ten hold approximately 18% of the sample, which has a few hundred thousand clones, 92% seen once. The germline V gene has CDR1 SGHDT and CDR2 YYEEEE. CDR3 length: 14 amino acids. Deletions cut 7 bases from V and 4 bases from J, with 17 bases between. This study enrolled people aged roughly 18 to 100 from approximately 24 US geographic areas. Allocation to cohorts depended on clinical history reported by the participants. This chain uses TRBV5-6 with TRBJ1-2, with a tentative D call TRBD1 (6 bases). This receptor was identified in a woman aged 25-40 years who had recovered from COVID-19. The sequenced sample was PBMCs or T cells enriched from blood (not recorded which). Here the CDR3 DNA reads TGTGCCAGCCTAGGGACCGGGACACCCTATGGCTACACCTTC. It translates to CASLGTGTPYGYTF. The full variable domain, in which reference TRBV5-6 and TRBJ1-2 provide the parts outside the CDR3, is DAGVTQSPTHLIKTRGQQVTLRCSPKSGHDTVSWYQQALGQGPQFIFQYYEEEERQRGNFPDRFSGHQFPNYSSELNVNALLLGDSALYLCASLGTGTPYGYTFGSGTRLTVV.